This entry features one T cell receptor (beta chain) sequence. Its target is not known. The data belong to a study of blood T cells in healthy people across ages. Study-level points and caveats: It was not known whether donors were CMV positive (a possible confounder of expanded clonotype changes).

A second PCR of 7 to 11 cycles used a sample-barcoded 5' primer and a J-beta primer mix. TCRdb reanalysed the 5' RACE reads using MiXCR and keeps one entry per CDR3 protein. The repertoire consists of hundreds of thousands of distinct CDR3 sequences, with 27% occurring once and the leading ten covering around 29%. Every participating donor contributed approximately 9.5 milliliters of peripheral blood through a draw. CDR1 SQVTM and CDR2 ANQGSEA come from the germline V gene. CDR3 length: 15 residues. Unmatched junction bases numbered 6, after V lost 4 bases and J lost 8 bases. Sequencing was performed on blood. The chain uses TRBV29-1 and TRBJ2-1; 15 bases fit TRBD2. The TCR was taken from a woman in her seventies in good health. CDR3 protein: CSVVGLAGGRDEQFF. The CDR3 region has the DNA TGCAGCGTTGTGGGACTAGCGGGAGGACGGGATGAGCAGTTCTTC.